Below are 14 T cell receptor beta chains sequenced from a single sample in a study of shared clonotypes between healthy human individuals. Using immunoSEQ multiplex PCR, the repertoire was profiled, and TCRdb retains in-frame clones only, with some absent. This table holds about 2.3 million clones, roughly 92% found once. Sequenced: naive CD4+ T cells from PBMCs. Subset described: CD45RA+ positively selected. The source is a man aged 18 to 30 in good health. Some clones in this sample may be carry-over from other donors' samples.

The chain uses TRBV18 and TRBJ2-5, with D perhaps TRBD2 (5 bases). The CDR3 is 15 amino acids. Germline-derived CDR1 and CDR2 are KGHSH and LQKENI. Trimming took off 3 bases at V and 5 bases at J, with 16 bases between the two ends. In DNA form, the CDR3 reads TGTGCCAGCTCACCCCCCTCTAGCTGGGAGGAGACCCAGTACTTC. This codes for CASSPPSSWEETQYF.

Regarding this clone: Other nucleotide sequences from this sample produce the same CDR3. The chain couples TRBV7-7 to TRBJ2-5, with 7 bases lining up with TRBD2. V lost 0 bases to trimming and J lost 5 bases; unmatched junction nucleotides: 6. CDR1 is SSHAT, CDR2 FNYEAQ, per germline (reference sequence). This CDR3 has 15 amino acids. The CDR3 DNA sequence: TGTGCCAGCAGCTTAGCGGGAGGGCCGTCGGAGACCCAGTACTTC. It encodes CASSLAGGPSETQYF.

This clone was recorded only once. DNA of the CDR3: TGTGCCAGCAGCTTGACAGGGTGGGACTATGGCTACACCTTC. It is translated as CASSLTGWDYGYTF. V gene TRBV5-5 combines with J gene TRBJ1-2, with a tentative D call TRBD1 (6 bases). V was trimmed by 1 base and J by 3 bases, leaving 10 bases between them. Germline assignment: CDR1 SGHKS and CDR2 YYEKEE (reference sequence). The CDR3 is 14 amino acids.

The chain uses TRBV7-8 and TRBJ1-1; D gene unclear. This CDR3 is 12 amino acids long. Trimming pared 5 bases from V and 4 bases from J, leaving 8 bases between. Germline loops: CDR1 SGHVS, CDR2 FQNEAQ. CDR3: CASSRWITEAFF. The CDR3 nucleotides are TGTGCCAGCAGCAGGTGGATCACTGAAGCTTTCTTT.

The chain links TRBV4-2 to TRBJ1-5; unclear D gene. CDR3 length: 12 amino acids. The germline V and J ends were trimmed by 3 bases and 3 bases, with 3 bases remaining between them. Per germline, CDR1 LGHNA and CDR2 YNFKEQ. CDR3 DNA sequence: TGTGCCAGCAGCCAGTACAATCAGCCCCAGCATTTT. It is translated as CASSQYNQPQHF.

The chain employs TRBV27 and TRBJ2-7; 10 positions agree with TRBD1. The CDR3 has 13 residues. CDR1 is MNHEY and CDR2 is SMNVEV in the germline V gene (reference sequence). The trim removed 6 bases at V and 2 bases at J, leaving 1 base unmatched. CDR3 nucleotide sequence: TGTGCCAGCAGAGGACAGGGGGCCTACGAGCAGTACTTC. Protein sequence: CASRGQGAYEQYF.

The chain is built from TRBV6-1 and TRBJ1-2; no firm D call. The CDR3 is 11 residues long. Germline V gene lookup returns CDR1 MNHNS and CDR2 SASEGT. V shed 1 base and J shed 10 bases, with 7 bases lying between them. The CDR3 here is CASSEGQIYTF. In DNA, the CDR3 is TGTGCCAGCAGTGAAGGGCAAATCTACACCTTC.

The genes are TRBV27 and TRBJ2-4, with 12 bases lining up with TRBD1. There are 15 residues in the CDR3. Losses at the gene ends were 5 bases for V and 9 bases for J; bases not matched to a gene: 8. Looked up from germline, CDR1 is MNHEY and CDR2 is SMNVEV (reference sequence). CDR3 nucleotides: TGTGCCAGCAGTCGTTCCGGGACAGGGGGCAGCATTCAGTACTTC. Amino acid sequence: CASSRSGTGGSIQYF.

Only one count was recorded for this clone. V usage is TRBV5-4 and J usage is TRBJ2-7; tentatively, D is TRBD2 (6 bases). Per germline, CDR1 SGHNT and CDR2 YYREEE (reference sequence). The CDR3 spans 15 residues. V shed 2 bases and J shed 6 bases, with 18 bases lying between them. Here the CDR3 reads CASSFPGQGGSEQYF. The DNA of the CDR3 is TGTGCCAGCAGCTTCCCTGGCCAAGGAGGGTCCGAGCAGTACTTC.

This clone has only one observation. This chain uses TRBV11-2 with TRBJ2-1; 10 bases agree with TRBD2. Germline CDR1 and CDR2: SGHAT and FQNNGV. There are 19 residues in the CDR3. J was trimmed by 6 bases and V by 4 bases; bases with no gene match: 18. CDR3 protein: CASSSTLGGPSGRTNEQFF. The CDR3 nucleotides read TGTGCCAGCAGCTCCACCTTAGGGGGGCCTAGCGGGAGAACCAATGAGCAGTTCTTC.

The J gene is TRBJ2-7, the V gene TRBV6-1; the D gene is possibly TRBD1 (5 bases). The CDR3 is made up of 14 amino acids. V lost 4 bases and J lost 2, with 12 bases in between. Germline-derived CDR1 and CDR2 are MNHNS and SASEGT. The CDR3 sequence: CASSVHRRTYEQYF. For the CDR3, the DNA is TGTGCCAGCAGTGTTCACAGGCGGACCTACGAGCAGTACTTC.

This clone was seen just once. The CDR3 DNA is TGTGCCAGCAGCCACCTAGGACAGCCAGGAGGGGAAAAACTGTTTTTT. The encoded protein is CASSHLGQPGGEKLFF. The chain joins TRBV11-2 to TRBJ1-4; D perhaps matches TRBD1 (6 bases). The CDR3 is made up of 16 amino acids. Germline CDR1 reads SGHAT; CDR2 reads FQNNGV. V was cut by 5 bases and J by 8 bases, with 21 bases left in between. Full variable domain (remainder filled in from reference TRBV11-2 and TRBJ1-4): EAGVAQSPRYKIIEKRQSVAFWCNPISGHATLYWYQQILGQGPKLLIQFQNNGVVDDSQLPKDRFSAERLKGVDSTLKIQPAKLEDSAVYLCASSHLGQPGGEKLFFGSGTQLSVL.

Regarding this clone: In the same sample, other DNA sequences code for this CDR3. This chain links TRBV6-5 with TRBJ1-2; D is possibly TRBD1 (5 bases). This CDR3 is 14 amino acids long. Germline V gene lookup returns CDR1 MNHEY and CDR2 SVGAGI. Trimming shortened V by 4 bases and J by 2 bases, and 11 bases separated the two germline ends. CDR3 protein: CASSSPGLNYGYTF. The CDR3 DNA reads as TGTGCCAGCAGTTCACCGGGACTGAACTATGGCTACACCTTC.

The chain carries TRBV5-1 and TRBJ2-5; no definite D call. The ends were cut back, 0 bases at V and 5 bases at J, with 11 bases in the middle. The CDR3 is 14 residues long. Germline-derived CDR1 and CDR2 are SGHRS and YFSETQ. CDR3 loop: CASSLGKGRETQYF. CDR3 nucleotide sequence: TGCGCCAGCAGCTTGGGAAAGGGAAGGGAGACCCAGTACTTC.